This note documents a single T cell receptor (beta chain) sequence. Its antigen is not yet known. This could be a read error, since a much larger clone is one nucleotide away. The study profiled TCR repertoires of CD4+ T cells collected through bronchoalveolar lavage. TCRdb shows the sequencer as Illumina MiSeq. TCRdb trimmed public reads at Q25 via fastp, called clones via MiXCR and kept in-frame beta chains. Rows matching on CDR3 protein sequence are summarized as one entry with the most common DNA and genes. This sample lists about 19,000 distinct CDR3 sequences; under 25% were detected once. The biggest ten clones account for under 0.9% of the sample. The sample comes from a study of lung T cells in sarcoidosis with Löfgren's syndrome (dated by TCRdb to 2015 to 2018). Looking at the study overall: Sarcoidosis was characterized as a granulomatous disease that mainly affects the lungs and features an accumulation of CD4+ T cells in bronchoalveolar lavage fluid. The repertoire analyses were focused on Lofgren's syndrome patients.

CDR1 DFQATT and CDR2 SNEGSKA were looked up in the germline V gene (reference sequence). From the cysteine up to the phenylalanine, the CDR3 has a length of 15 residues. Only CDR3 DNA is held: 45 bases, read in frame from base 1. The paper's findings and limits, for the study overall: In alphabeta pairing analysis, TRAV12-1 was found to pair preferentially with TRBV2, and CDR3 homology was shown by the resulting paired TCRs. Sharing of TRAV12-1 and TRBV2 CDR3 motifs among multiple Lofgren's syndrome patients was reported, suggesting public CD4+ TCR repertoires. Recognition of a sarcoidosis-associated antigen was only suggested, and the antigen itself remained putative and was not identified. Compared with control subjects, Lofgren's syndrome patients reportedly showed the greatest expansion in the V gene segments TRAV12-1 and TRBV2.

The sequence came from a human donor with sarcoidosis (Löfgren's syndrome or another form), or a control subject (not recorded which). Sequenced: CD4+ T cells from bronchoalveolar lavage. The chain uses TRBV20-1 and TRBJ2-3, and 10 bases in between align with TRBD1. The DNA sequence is TGCAGTGCTAGGCGACAGGGGGCTAGCACAGATGCGCAGTATTTT. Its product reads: CSARRQGASTDAQYF.